This TCR beta chain stems from a study of Ad26.COV2.S vaccination and SARS-CoV-2 variants. Study-level results: With respect to non-spike TCR breadth, vaccine and placebo recipients were similar. Analyses of TCR breadth and depth may have underestimated total T cell responses.

Notes on this clone: No antigen is known for it.

The repertoire was sequenced with immunoSEQ multiplex PCR; TCRdb's copy has only in-frame clones and lacks some. Among more than 350,000 clones listed, about nine tenths were seen once. Treatment here: around 19 received Ad26.COV2.S at low or high dose, single or two shots; several received placebo; per-sample allocation not given. Following the first vaccine or placebo injection, samples were taken on day 63. A Boston adult aged 18-55 years was the donor. The clonotype comes from a person aged 18-60 years who received the Ad26.COV2.S COVID-19 vaccine or a placebo. The source material was peripheral blood, sampled in a trial of Ad26.COV2.S vaccine versus placebo.

Here the CDR3 reads CSVELVYNEQFF. The DNA for the CDR3 is TGCAGCGTTGAACTGGTGTACAATGAGCAGTTCTTC. This chain links TRBV29-1 with TRBJ2-1; D is uncertain. The germline V and J ends were trimmed by 2 bases and 4 bases, with 6 bases remaining between them. Germline CDR1 reads SQVTM; CDR2 reads ANQGSEA. CDR3 size: 12 residues.